Below, one TCR beta chain is given with its context. What it binds is unknown. One junction end does not reproduce the germline sequence, and a read error may be involved. What was sequenced were expressed TCRB transcripts, since all of the isolated RNA had been reverse transcribed. The assay was immunoSEQ multiplex PCR, and TCRdb's table has in-frame clones only and misses some. The sample carries about 900,000 clones, about a sixth recorded once. The CDR3 loop spans 14 amino acids. Germline V CDR1 and CDR2: SNHLY, FYNNEI. This entry belongs to a study of beta chain features in type 1 diabetes. Overall study findings and caveats: The naive, central memory and Treg TCRB repertoires showed an apparent similarity that was greater among patients than among healthy donors.

Via the markers CD45RO/CCR7/CD25/CD127/CD95/CD27, stem cell-like memory, regulatory, central memory and naive CD4+ cells were sorted. This clonotype originated in a woman younger than 30 in good health. The sequencing sample was made of naive CD4+ T cells from blood. The chain combines TRBV2 with TRBJ2-7, with 8 bases fitting TRBD1. The CDR3 DNA reads TGTGCCAGCATTGAAAGGACAGGGTCCTACGAGCAGTACTTC. This encodes CASIERTGSYEQYF.